This is a list of T cell receptor beta chains from one sample in a study of blood T cells in healthy people across ages. TCRdb processed the 5' RACE reads anew with MiXCR; each CDR3 protein has one entry. The table lists 850,000 to 1,000,000 distinct CDR3 sequences, roughly half of them singletons. Sequenced: blood. The receptor set was obtained from a woman aged 55-75 years in good health. CDR3s include the opening cysteine and the closing phenylalanine or tryptophan. A D gene is named only where the DNA matches it firmly. Only some rows state a clone size, as once, few, many or a class for expanded clones.

CDR3nt: TGTGCCAGCAGTGGGGGGATCGAGCAGTACTTC; CDR3aa: CASSGGIEQYF; j_gene: TRBJ2-7; abundance: NA; d_gene: NA; v_gene: TRBV28
CDR3nt: TGCGCCAGCAGCCCTCGGGACAAGATGAACACTGAAGCTTTCTTT; CDR3aa: CASSPRDKMNTEAFF; j_gene: TRBJ1-1; abundance: once; d_gene: NA; v_gene: TRBV4-1
CDR3nt: TGCAGTGCTAGCGACCATACGCAGTATTTT; CDR3aa: CSASDHTQYF; j_gene: TRBJ2-3; abundance: NA; d_gene: NA; v_gene: TRBV20-1
CDR3nt: TGTGCCAGCGGGACCCTAATCTACTATGGCTACACCTTC; CDR3aa: CASGTLIYYGYTF; j_gene: TRBJ1-2; abundance: few; d_gene: NA; v_gene: TRBV12-1
CDR3nt: TGTGCCAGCAGCTTAGCGGCAGCTACTGGGCAAGAGACCCAGTACTTC; CDR3aa: CASSLAAATGQETQYF; j_gene: TRBJ2-5; abundance: NA; d_gene: NA; v_gene: TRBV7-9
CDR3nt: TGTGCCAGCAGCCCGGACAGGTTCTACCTCCTAGAGCAGTTCTTC; CDR3aa: CASSPDRFYLLEQFF; j_gene: TRBJ2-1; abundance: NA; d_gene: TRBD1; v_gene: TRBV7-2
CDR3nt: TGTGCCACCAGCAGAGATCCCCCTCTAGACTACGAGCAGTACTTC; CDR3aa: CATSRDPPLDYEQYF; j_gene: TRBJ2-7; abundance: NA; d_gene: NA; v_gene: TRBV15
CDR3nt: TGTGCCAGCAGGGAGCTTACGGACTCATACAATGAGCAGTTCTTC; CDR3aa: CASRELTDSYNEQFF; j_gene: TRBJ2-1; abundance: NA; d_gene: NA; v_gene: TRBV13
CDR3nt: TGCAGCGTTGTAGTGGGCACAGATACGCAGTATTTT; CDR3aa: CSVVVGTDTQYF; j_gene: TRBJ2-3; abundance: many; d_gene: NA; v_gene: TRBV29-1
CDR3nt: TGTGCCAGCAGCTTCCAGGGGAGAGACACTGAAGCTTTCTTT; CDR3aa: CASSFQGRDTEAFF; j_gene: TRBJ1-1; abundance: NA; d_gene: NA; v_gene: TRBV7-2
CDR3nt: TGCGCCAGCTCTCGCCTGGACGGATCCTACGAGCAGTACTTC; CDR3aa: CASSRLDGSYEQYF; j_gene: TRBJ2-7; abundance: few; d_gene: NA; v_gene: TRBV5-1
CDR3nt: TGTGCCAGCAGCCAAGATATAGACCTTAACTATGGCTACACCTTC; CDR3aa: CASSQDIDLNYGYTF; j_gene: TRBJ1-2; abundance: NA; d_gene: NA; v_gene: TRBV4-2
CDR3nt: TGCGCCAGCAGCTTGGGTGACATCCCGCTATTCGACACAGATACGCAGTATTTT; CDR3aa: CASSLGDIPLFDTDTQYF; j_gene: TRBJ2-3; abundance: NA; d_gene: NA; v_gene: TRBV5-1
CDR3nt: TGTGCCAGCAGTGAGTGGGGACTTGGCTACACCTTC; CDR3aa: CASSEWGLGYTF; j_gene: TRBJ1-2; abundance: NA; d_gene: NA; v_gene: TRBV25-1
CDR3nt: TGTGCCATCAGTGAGTATGAAAGCTCCTACAATGAGCAGTTCTTC; CDR3aa: CAISEYESSYNEQFF; j_gene: TRBJ2-1; abundance: NA; d_gene: NA; v_gene: TRBV10-3
CDR3nt: TGTACCAGCAGCGTAGAATTTAGCGGGAGCACAGATACGCAGTATTTT; CDR3aa: CTSSVEFSGSTDTQYF; j_gene: TRBJ2-3; abundance: once; d_gene: TRBD2; v_gene: TRBV9
CDR3nt: TGTGCCTGGAGTCCACAAGAGACTAGCGGGTTTGTCTACGAGCAGTACTTC; CDR3aa: CAWSPQETSGFVYEQYF; j_gene: TRBJ2-7; abundance: few; d_gene: TRBD2; v_gene: TRBV30
CDR3nt: TGTGCCAGCAGTCCAAAGGGGGGGACAGTACAAGAGACCCAGTACTTC; CDR3aa: CASSPKGGTVQETQYF; j_gene: TRBJ2-5; abundance: NA; d_gene: NA; v_gene: TRBV12-3/TRBV12-4
CDR3nt: TGTGCCAGCAGTTTAGACGGGGGGAGGTTCAAGCAGTACTTC; CDR3aa: CASSLDGGRFKQYF; j_gene: TRBJ2-5; abundance: NA; d_gene: TRBD2; v_gene: TRBV27
CDR3nt: TGCAGTGCTAAGCGGGCAGATAGCAATCAGCCCCAGCATTTT; CDR3aa: CSAKRADSNQPQHF; j_gene: TRBJ1-5; abundance: NA; d_gene: NA; v_gene: TRBV20-1
CDR3nt: TGCGCCAGCAGCCGGCCTCTAGCGGGGCCTTACGAGCAGTACTTC; CDR3aa: CASSRPLAGPYEQYF; j_gene: TRBJ2-7; abundance: NA; d_gene: TRBD2; v_gene: TRBV4-1
CDR3nt: TGTGCCAGCAGCCTCACGACTAGCGGGAGAAAGACCCAGTACTTC; CDR3aa: CASSLTTSGRKTQYF; j_gene: TRBJ2-5; abundance: NA; d_gene: TRBD2; v_gene: TRBV11-2
CDR3nt: TGTGCCATCAGGGAGGAGATGACAGGGGTGGGCTACACCTTC; CDR3aa: CAIREEMTGVGYTF; j_gene: TRBJ1-2; abundance: NA; d_gene: TRBD1; v_gene: TRBV10-3
CDR3nt: TGTGCCAGCAGTTTTGGGAGGAGGGCAGATACGCAGTATTTT; CDR3aa: CASSFGRRADTQYF; j_gene: TRBJ2-3; abundance: few; d_gene: NA; v_gene: TRBV12-3/TRBV12-4
CDR3nt: TGCGCCAGCAGCCAAGTTGGGGTGGGAGTTTTCGCAGATACGCAGTATTTT; CDR3aa: CASSQVGVGVFADTQYF; j_gene: TRBJ2-3; abundance: NA; d_gene: NA; v_gene: TRBV4-1
CDR3nt: TGTGCCAGCAGTTACTCCTTGCCAGTAGGTGAAAAACTGTTTTTT; CDR3aa: CASSYSLPVGEKLFF; j_gene: TRBJ1-4; abundance: NA; d_gene: NA; v_gene: TRBV6-6